These T cell receptor beta chains were read from a single sample in a study of early T cells in non-severe SARS-CoV-2 infection. TCRdb re-derived calls from the 5' RACE reads in MiXCR, one entry per CDR3 protein. The sample includes 26,000 or so distinct CDR3 sequences, just over 4% seen only once; the top ten take more than 5.5%. Sequencing was done on a sample of whole blood. The receptors were sampled from an adult who was a healthcare worker with PCR-confirmed SARS-CoV-2 infection or an uninfected control (not recorded which). The CDR3 runs from the conserved cysteine through the conserved F or W. Each record gives: D gene, clone size, J gene, V gene, CDR3 length, CDR3 protein, CDR3 DNA. D genes are given only for firm matches. Clone size is stated in some rows and not others, as once, few, many or a class when expanded.

TRBD2 | many | TRBJ2-5 | TRBV5-5 | 13 | CASSLLASGTEYF | TGTGCCAGCAGCTTGCTTGCTAGCGGTACCGAGTACTTC
- | few | TRBJ2-7 | TRBV12-3/TRBV12-4 | 13 | CASSFGVSYEQYF | TGTGCCAGCAGTTTTGGAGTCTCCTACGAGCAGTACTTC
- | medium-sized | TRBJ1-4 | TRBV10-3 | 16 | CAISVSKAGDYEKLFF | TGTGCCATCAGTGTCTCCAAGGCTGGGGATTATGAAAAACTGTTTTTT
- | many | TRBJ2-5 | TRBV4-1 | 14 | CASSQHRRQETQYF | TGCGCCAGCAGCCAACATCGGCGCCAAGAGACCCAGTACTTC
TRBD1 | many | TRBJ2-6 | TRBV12-3/TRBV12-4 | 17 | CASRRGTGVSGANVLTF | TGTGCCAGCAGAAGAGGGACAGGGGTCTCTGGGGCCAACGTCCTGACTTTC
- | many | TRBJ2-7 | TRBV7-2 | 14 | CASSGRTTSYEQYF | TGTGCCAGCAGCGGACGGACTACCTCCTACGAGCAGTACTTC
- | many | TRBJ2-7 | TRBV28 | 14 | CASSSHTKAYEQYF | TGTGCCAGCAGTTCTCACACCAAGGCCTACGAGCAGTACTTC
TRBD2 | many | TRBJ2-7 | TRBV5-1 | 16 | CASSLNGGRAGYEQYF | TGCGCCAGCAGCTTGAATGGCGGGAGGGCCGGTTACGAGCAGTACTTC
- | many | TRBJ2-7 | TRBV15 | 13 | CATSRDPSGEQYF | TGTGCCACCAGCAGAGATCCCTCGGGAGAGCAGTACTTC
- | - | TRBJ2-4 | TRBV14 | 15 | CASSQRALAKNIQYF | TGTGCCAGCAGCCAAAGGGCACTAGCCAAAAACATTCAGTACTTC
TRBD2 | many | TRBJ2-7 | TRBV5-1 | 13 | CASSLETSGTKYF | TGCGCCAGCAGCTTGGAGACTAGCGGGACCAAGTACTTC
TRBD2 | - | TRBJ2-1 | TRBV11-3 | 14 | CASSLSGREDEQFF | TGTGCCAGCAGCCTTAGCGGGAGGGAAGATGAGCAGTTCTTC
TRBD1 | many | TRBJ2-3 | TRBV7-2 | 15 | CASSATGVLGDTQYF | TGTGCCAGCAGCGCTACAGGGGTGTTAGGGGATACGCAGTATTTT
- | many | TRBJ1-1 | TRBV30 | 15 | CAWAPGDPYKIRAFF | TGTGCCTGGGCCCCCGGGGATCCTTACAAGATCCGAGCTTTCTTT
- | many | TRBJ1-1 | TRBV7-9 | 13 | CASSFDSNTEAFF | TGTGCCAGCAGCTTTGATTCGAACACTGAAGCTTTCTTT
- | many | TRBJ2-1 | TRBV6-2/TRBV6-3 | 16 | CASSYASSASYNEQFF | TGTGCCAGCAGTTACGCTAGCTCAGCTTCCTACAATGAGCAGTTCTTC
TRBD1 | many | TRBJ2-5 | TRBV7-9 | 15 | CASSLNRGTQETQYF | TGTGCCAGCAGCTTAAACAGGGGAACACAAGAGACCCAGTACTTC
TRBD2 | many | TRBJ2-5 | TRBV12-3/TRBV12-4 | 14 | CASSLASGRETQYF | TGTGCCAGCAGTTTGGCTAGCGGGAGGGAGACCCAGTACTTC
TRBD1 | few | TRBJ2-2 | TRBV19 | 13 | CASSKGATGELFF | TGTGCCAGTAGTAAGGGGGCTACCGGGGAGCTGTTTTTT
TRBD1 | few | TRBJ1-3 | TRBV28 | 15 | CASSPTGTGGNTIYF | TGTGCCAGCAGCCCGACAGGGACAGGCGGAAACACCATATATTTT
TRBD1 | few | TRBJ2-7 | TRBV6-2/TRBV6-3 | 14 | CASSFGTGLPEQYF | TGTGCCAGCAGTTTTGGGACAGGACTCCCCGAGCAGTACTTC
- | many | TRBJ1-5 | TRBV5-1 | 14 | CASSLRSGGQPQHF | TGCGCCAGCAGCTTGAGATCCGGGGGTCAGCCCCAGCATTTT